The rows below give T cell receptor beta chains drawn from one sample of a study of T cells in tuberculosis. Generated by immunoSEQ multiplex PCR, the TCRdb table keeps only in-frame clones and is missing some. The data show tens of thousands of clones, about 85% seen once. Sequencing used PBMCs, obtained at tuberculosis diagnosis. All receptors come from an adult with tuberculosis. The CDR3 runs from the conserved cysteine through the conserved F or W. A D gene is named only where the DNA matches it firmly. Where a row states a size, it is once, few, many or the class of an expanded clone; other rows omit it.

j_call,clone_size,v_call,d_call,cdr3_aa,cdr3_nt
TRBJ1-2,-,TRBV7-6,-,CASSFGRGEGYTF,TGTGCCAGCAGCTTCGGACGCGGGGAGGGCTACACCTTC
TRBJ2-5,-,TRBV5-1,-,CASSSITGLAGTQYF,TGCGCCAGCAGCTCTATTACCGGACTCGCCGGGACCCAGTACTTC
TRBJ2-7,-,TRBV2,-,CASSEEGGDYEQYF,TGTGCCAGCAGTGAAGAAGGAGGGGATTACGAGCAGTACTTC
TRBJ2-7,-,TRBV19,-,CASSNGLSSYEQYF,TGTGCCAGTAGTAACGGACTCAGCTCCTACGAGCAGTACTTC
TRBJ2-3,-,TRBV5-1,-,CASSLDSQTDTQYF,TGCGCCAGCAGCTTGGACAGCCAGACAGATACGCAGTATTTT
TRBJ1-4,-,TRBV10-2,-,CASSEIVYGMEEKLFF,TGCGCCAGCAGTGAGATTGTCTACGGCATGGAGGAAAAACTGTTTTTT
TRBJ1-3,-,TRBV11-3,TRBD1,CASSEGGFGNTIYF,TGTGCCAGCAGTGAAGGGGGCTTTGGAAACACCATATATTTT
TRBJ1-5,-,TRBV11-3,-,CASSKYHREVLGQPQHF,TGTGCCAGCAGCAAATACCACAGAGAAGTATTGGGTCAGCCCCAGCATTTT
TRBJ2-5,-,TRBV7-3,-,CASSLNGRIQETQYF,TGTGCCAGCAGCTTAAACGGGAGAATCCAAGAGACCCAGTACTTC
TRBJ1-1,-,TRBV4-3,-,CASSQYGNTEAFF,TGCGCCAGCAGCCAATACGGGAACACTGAAGCTTTCTTT
TRBJ2-2,-,TRBV6-1,-,CASSRENTGELFF,TGTGCCAGCAGCCGGGAAAACACCGGGGAGCTGTTTTTT
TRBJ2-3,-,TRBV7-2,-,CASSLARGTDTQYF,TGTGCCAGCAGCTTAGCGAGAGGGACAGATACGCAGTATTTT
TRBJ2-2,once,TRBV5-1,-,CASSFRTRGELFF,TGCGCCAGCAGCTTCCGGACTCGCGGGGAGCTGTTTTTT
TRBJ1-1,once,TRBV19,-,CASSSYSNTEAFF,TGTGCCAGTAGCTCCTATTCCAACACTGAAGCTTTCTTT
TRBJ1-2,-,TRBV6-6,-,CASTLREGRIAYTF,TGTGCCAGCACCTTACGGGAGGGGAGGATTGCCTACACCTTC
TRBJ1-2,once,TRBV27,TRBD1,CASSLSNRGGYGYTF,TGTGCCAGCAGTTTATCAAACAGGGGAGGCTATGGCTACACCTTC
TRBJ2-7,-,TRBV6-6,TRBD1,CASSTRDSIPNEQYF,TGTGCCAGCAGTACCCGGGACAGCATCCCAAACGAGCAGTACTTC
TRBJ1-2,-,TRBV29-1,-,CSVVAGDYGYTF,TGCAGCGTTGTGGCAGGGGACTATGGCTACACCTTC
TRBJ2-7,-,TRBV5-8,TRBD1,CASSGGTGPYEQYF,TGTGCCAGCAGCGGAGGGACAGGACCCTACGAGCAGTACTTC
TRBJ2-7,once,TRBV28,TRBD2,CASSLSGLARGEQYF,TGTGCCAGCAGTTTGTCGGGACTAGCCCGCGGCGAGCAGTACTTC
TRBJ1-2,-,TRBV6-5,-,CASSYRGSGYTF,TGTGCCAGCAGTTACAGGGGCTCTGGCTACACCTTC
TRBJ2-5,-,TRBV2,TRBD2,CASRDSSGLQETQYF,TGTGCCAGCAGGGACTCTAGCGGCCTCCAAGAGACCCAGTACTTC
TRBJ2-2,once,TRBV28,TRBD2,CASSLSGRATGELFF,TGTGCCAGCAGTTTAAGTGGGAGGGCCACCGGGGAGCTGTTTTTT
TRBJ2-1,-,TRBV6-5,TRBD2,CASSYSILAGVNEQFF,TGTGCCAGCAGTTACTCGATCCTAGCGGGAGTCAATGAGCAGTTCTTC
TRBJ1-1,-,TRBV10-3,-,CAITEDRRTEAFF,TGTGCCATTACAGAAGACAGGAGGACTGAAGCTTTCTTT
TRBJ2-1,few,TRBV2,TRBD2,CASLEPGLEDSEQFF,TGTGCCAGCCTCGAACCGGGACTAGAGGACTCTGAGCAGTTCTTC
TRBJ1-5,-,TRBV7-9,-,CASSLVSGGDYQPQHF,TGTGCCAGCAGCTTAGTTTCGGGGGGTGACTATCAGCCCCAGCATTTT
TRBJ1-5,-,TRBV29-1,TRBD1,CSVGQGPQPQHF,TGCAGCGTAGGACAGGGACCCCAGCCCCAGCATTTT
TRBJ2-7,-,TRBV16,TRBD1,CASSQFETGGYEQYF,TGTGCCAGCAGCCAATTCGAGACAGGGGGCTACGAGCAGTACTTC
TRBJ2-3,-,TRBV18,-,CASSLSRQTDTQYF,TGTGCCAGCTCCCTCTCCCGACAGACAGATACGCAGTATTTT
TRBJ2-7,-,TRBV4-2,TRBD1,CASSQGGQTYEQYF,TGTGCCAGCAGCCAAGGGGGACAGACATACGAGCAGTACTTC
TRBJ1-1,-,TRBV5-6,-,CASSLGGTPNTEAFF,TGTGCCAGCAGCTTGGGAGGGACTCCGAACACTGAAGCTTTCTTT
TRBJ1-5,-,TRBV27,TRBD1,CASSFGTDQPQHF,TGTGCCAGCAGTTTTGGGACAGATCAGCCCCAGCATTTT
TRBJ1-1,-,TRBV20-1,-,CSALRTRGAFF,TGCAGTGCCCTTCGGACAAGGGGGGCTTTCTTT
TRBJ2-7,-,TRBV5-1,-,CASSSDDSSHSYEQYF,TGCGCCAGCAGCTCAGACGACAGCTCACACTCCTACGAGCAGTACTTC
TRBJ2-7,-,TRBV6-1,TRBD1,CASTLTGYEQYF,TGTGCCAGCACCTTGACAGGGTACGAGCAGTACTTC
TRBJ2-2,-,TRBV7-2,-,CASSPEGFTGELFF,TGTGCCAGCAGCCCAGAGGGCTTCACCGGGGAGCTGTTTTTT
TRBJ1-1,few,TRBV2,-,CASSLGEAFF,TGTGCCAGCAGTCTCGGGGAAGCTTTCTTT
TRBJ2-3,-,TRBV29-1,TRBD2,CSVDGREGTDTQYF,TGCAGCGTTGACGGGAGGGAGGGTACAGATACGCAGTATTTT
TRBJ2-3,-,TRBV10-2,TRBD2,CASTAGGWGDTQYF,TGCGCCAGCACGGCGGGAGGGTGGGGAGATACGCAGTATTTT
TRBJ2-3,-,TRBV5-5,TRBD2,CASSSLAGVSTDTQYF,TGTGCCAGCAGCTCTCTAGCGGGGGTTAGCACAGATACGCAGTATTTT
TRBJ2-1,-,TRBV5-1,-,CASSFEAVSYNEQFF,TGCGCCAGCAGCTTTGAGGCGGTCTCCTACAATGAGCAGTTCTTC
TRBJ2-7,-,TRBV28,-,CASASWGEGGEQYF,TGTGCCAGCGCCTCTTGGGGGGAAGGAGGCGAGCAGTACTTC
TRBJ1-1,-,TRBV10-3,-,CAIRFKSEAFF,TGTGCCATCAGATTTAAGAGTGAAGCTTTCTTT
TRBJ2-3,few,TRBV4-3,-,CASSQDIGGTDTQYF,TGCGCCAGCAGCCAAGATATTGGAGGCACAGATACGCAGTATTTT
TRBJ2-2,-,TRBV9,-,CASSAPGLGPKGTGELFF,TGTGCCAGCAGCGCCCCGGGACTCGGACCCAAAGGCACCGGGGAGCTGTTTTTT
TRBJ1-6,few,TRBV10-3,TRBD1,CAIRPVDRQDSPLHF,TGTGCCATCAGGCCTGTGGACAGGCAGGATTCACCCCTCCACTTT